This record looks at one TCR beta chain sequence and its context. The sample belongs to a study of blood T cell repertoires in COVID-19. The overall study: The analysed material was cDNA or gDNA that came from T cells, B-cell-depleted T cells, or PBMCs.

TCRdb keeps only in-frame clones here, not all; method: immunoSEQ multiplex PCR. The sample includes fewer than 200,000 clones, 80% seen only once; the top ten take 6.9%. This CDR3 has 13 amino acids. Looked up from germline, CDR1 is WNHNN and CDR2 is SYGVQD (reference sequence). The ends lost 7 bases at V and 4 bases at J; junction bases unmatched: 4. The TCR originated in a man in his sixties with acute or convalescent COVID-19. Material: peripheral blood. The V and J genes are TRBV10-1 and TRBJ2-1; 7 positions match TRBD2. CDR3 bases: TGCGCCAGCAACCCTAGCGGATACAATGAGCAGTTCTTC. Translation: CASNPSGYNEQFF.